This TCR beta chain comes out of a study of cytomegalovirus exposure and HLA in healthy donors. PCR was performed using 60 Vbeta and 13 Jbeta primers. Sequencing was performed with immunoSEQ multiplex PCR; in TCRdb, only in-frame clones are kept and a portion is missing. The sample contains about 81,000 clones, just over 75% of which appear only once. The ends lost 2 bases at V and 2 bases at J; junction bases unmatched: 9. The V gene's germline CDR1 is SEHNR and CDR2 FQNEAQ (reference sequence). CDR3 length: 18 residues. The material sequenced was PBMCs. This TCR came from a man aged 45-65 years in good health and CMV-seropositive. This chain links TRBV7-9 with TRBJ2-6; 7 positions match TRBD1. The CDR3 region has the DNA TGTGCCAGCAGCTTAACCGACAGGGTGCTAACTGGGGCCAACGTCCTGACTTTC. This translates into CASSLTDRVLTGANVLTF.